The 32 T cell receptor beta chains reported below all come from one sample, sequenced in a study of blood T cells in healthy people across ages. Primers used in a second PCR of about 6 to 12 cycles were a sample-barcoded 5' primer and a J-beta primer mix. TCRdb fed the 5' RACE reads into MiXCR, producing one record per CDR3 protein. Among more than 1.4 million distinct CDR3 sequences listed, around 42% were seen once. The sample was blood. The source of these receptors is a woman younger than 30 in good health.

V gene TRBV10-3 combines with J gene TRBJ2-5; TRBD2 agrees at 8 bases. The CDR3 runs to 14 residues. Germline assignment: CDR1 ENHRY and CDR2 SYGVKD. Germline trimming cut 2 bases from V and 11 bases from J; bases unmatched to any gene: 10. CDR3 region: CAISEPGGSNEQYF. The CDR3 region has the DNA TGTGCCATCAGTGAGCCGGGGGGGAGCAATGAGCAGTACTTC.

The V and J genes are TRBV27 and TRBJ2-1; TRBD2 agrees at 9 bases. With 3 bases clipped from V and 3 bases from J, the junction kept 6 bases outside the gene matches. This CDR3 comprises 16 residues. Germline V lookup: CDR1 MNHEY, CDR2 SMNVEV (reference sequence). For the CDR3, the DNA is TGTGCCAGCAGTTTTTTTCCTAGCGGGGTCTACAATGAGCAGTTCTTC. Its translation is CASSFFPSGVYNEQFF.

This sequence joins TRBV2 and TRBJ1-1; D unclear. CDR1 and CDR2 from the germline V gene are SNHLY and FYNNEI. The ends were cut back, 2 bases at V and 1 base at J, with 8 bases in the middle. The CDR3 extends over 14 amino acids. CDR3 amino acids: CASSESPGNTEAFF. DNA for the CDR3: TGTGCCAGCAGTGAATCGCCGGGGAACACTGAAGCTTTCTTT.

The sample holds a few counts of this clonotype. The V gene is TRBV7-3, the J gene TRBJ2-3; D is unclear. The CDR3 has 13 amino acids. Germline CDR1 and CDR2: SGHTA and FQGTGA. Trimming removed 4 bases at V and 2 bases at J, with 7 bases between. CDR3 loop: CASSSAFTDTQYF. CDR3 bases: TGTGCCAGCAGCTCGGCGTTCACAGATACGCAGTATTTT.

The table lists this clonotype with a few counts. This chain joins TRBV6-5 and TRBJ2-5; possible D gene TRBD2, 7 bases. V gave up 2 bases and J gave up 0 bases, with 16 bases separating them. The CDR3 contains 17 residues. The germline V gene has CDR1 MNHEY and CDR2 SVGAGI. The chain's CDR3 is CASSYRGGGKYQETQYF. DNA for the CDR3: TGTGCCAGCAGTTACCGTGGGGGGGGCAAGTACCAAGAGACCCAGTACTTC.

The V call is TRBV12-3 or TRBV12-4, the J call TRBJ2-5; 8 positions match TRBD2. Judging by the DNA end, TRBJ2-7 fits better; the J call may be wrong. The CDR3 extends over 17 amino acids. CDR3 sequence reads: CASTPGDSGGPSSEQYF. CDR3 nucleotides: TGTGCCAGCACTCCCGGTGATTCGGGAGGGCCTTCTTCCGAGCAGTACTTC.

The chain couples TRBV6-5 to TRBJ2-7; a weak D match, TRBD1 (6 bases). V was clipped by 0 bases and J by 4 bases, with 13 bases between them. The germline CDR1 and CDR2 sequences are MNHEY and SVGAGI. This CDR3 is built from 15 residues. This CDR3 is CASSYSRQDLYEQYF. The CDR3 DNA is TGTGCCAGCAGTTACTCGAGACAGGACCTTTACGAGCAGTACTTC.

V and J are TRBV3-1 and TRBJ1-2; possibly TRBD1 for D (6 bases). The CDR3 consists of 16 residues. V lost 0 bases, J lost 4 bases, and 15 bases lay in between. Germline CDR1 is LGHDT and CDR2 is YNNKEL (reference sequence). Here the CDR3 DNA reads TGTGCCAGCAGCCAAGACGGTTGGGGGGGCTCCTATGGCTACACCTTC. This codes for CASSQDGWGGSYGYTF.

The chain links TRBV14 to TRBJ2-3; 12 nucleotides align to TRBD2. J lost 2 bases, V lost 4 bases, and 4 bases had no gene match. This CDR3 has 16 residues. Per germline, CDR1 SGHDN and CDR2 FVKESK. CDR3 in amino acids: CASSRWTSGITDTQYF. In DNA, the CDR3 is TGTGCCAGCAGCCGCTGGACTAGCGGGATCACAGATACGCAGTATTTT.

This clonotype was counted only a few times. The V and J genes are TRBV7-8 and TRBJ2-5; a weak D match, TRBD2 (5 bases). Germline CDR1 reads SGHVS; CDR2 reads FQNEAQ. Trimming took off 7 bases at V and 3 bases at J, with 24 bases between the two ends. The CDR3 is 17 residues long. CDR3 coding DNA: TGTGCCAGCAACACTAGAGAGGGCGGCCAGAACAAAGAGACCCAGTACTTC. Translated, it gives CASNTREGGQNKETQYF.

This clonotype was seen only a few times. The chain carries TRBV4-1 and TRBJ2-1, with 12 bases fitting TRBD2. The CDR3 covers 20 residues. Germline assignment: CDR1 MGHRA and CDR2 YSYEKL. J was trimmed by 2 bases and V by 1 base; bases with no gene match: 12. CDR3 sequence: CASSQGGLAGMELTYNEQFF. The CDR3 DNA sequence: TGCGCCAGCAGCCAAGGAGGACTAGCGGGGATGGAATTGACCTACAATGAGCAGTTCTTC.

This clonotype has just a few counts. The chain combines TRBV6-6 with TRBJ2-5; no definite D call. The V gene's germline CDR1 is MNHNY and CDR2 SVGAGI (reference sequence). This CDR3 contains 16 residues. V was clipped by 4 bases and J by 2 bases, with 17 bases between them. The CDR3 DNA follows: TGTGCCAGCAGTTCTCACCGGGCGATGGTTCAAGAGACCCAGTACTTC. Encoded protein: CASSSHRAMVQETQYF.

As regards this clonotype: A read error may be the cause here, since a much bigger clone is one base away. The CDR3 sequence is CASREVAGTDTQYF. CDR3 in DNA: TGTGCCAGCAGGGAGGTAGCGGGCACAGATACGCAGTATTTT. The rearrangement uses TRBV6-4 and TRBJ2-3; TRBD2 might be the D (6 bases). Germline V gene sequence: CDR1 MRHNA, CDR2 SNTAGT. V was cut by 6 bases and J by 1 base, with 11 bases left in between. The CDR3 is made up of 14 amino acids.

The rearrangement joins TRBV7-9 to TRBJ1-1; 8 nucleotides match TRBD1. There are 13 residues in the CDR3. The trim removed 2 bases at V and 10 bases at J, leaving 6 bases unmatched. Germline CDR1 is SEHNR and CDR2 is FQNEAQ (reference sequence). CDR3 DNA: TGTGCCAGCAGCTTACAGGGGGCTGTACGAGCTTTCTTT. The encoded protein is CASSLQGAVRAFF.

Notes on this clonotype: One end of the junction does not line up with germline, which may come from a read error. The chain combines TRBV2 with TRBJ2-1; D may be TRBD2 (6 bases). Germline V gene sequence: CDR1 SNHLY, CDR2 FYNNEI. CDR3 length: 15 residues. The CDR3 DNA sequence: TGTGCCAGCAGGGAAGCGGGTTGGGTCCACAATGAGCAGTTCTTC. Translation gives CASREAGWVHNEQFF.

This clonotype has more than one count but fewer than ten. V is TRBV12-3 or TRBV12-4 and J is TRBJ1-2, with TRBD1 matching over 8 bases. With 5 bases clipped from V and 8 bases from J, the junction kept 4 bases outside the gene matches. The CDR3 spans 12 residues. The chain's CDR3 is CASSPDREGYTF. The CDR3 DNA reads as TGTGCCAGCAGTCCGGACAGGGAGGGCTACACCTTC.

This clonotype came up a few times. The chain joins TRBV10-3 to TRBJ1-2; no clear D. This CDR3 is 13 amino acids long. The V and J ends lost 0 bases and 8 bases respectively, with 10 bases between them. Germline values: CDR1 ENHRY, CDR2 SYGVKD. The CDR3 loop is CAISESGPQGYTF. The CDR3 DNA is TGTGCCATCAGTGAGTCCGGCCCCCAGGGCTACACCTTC.

This clonotype was seen only a few times. This chain links TRBV10-3 with TRBJ2-7; 8 nucleotides agree with TRBD1. Per the germline V gene, CDR1 is ENHRY and CDR2 is SYGVKD. The V segment lost 0 bases and the J segment 7 bases; nucleotides outside the gene matches: 8. The CDR3 length is 15 residues. The chain's CDR3 is CAISESPTGDGEQYF. The CDR3 nucleotides are TGTGCCATCAGTGAGTCGCCGACAGGGGACGGTGAGCAGTACTTC.

V usage is TRBV3-1 and J usage is TRBJ1-1; D remains unclear. Germline lookup yields CDR1 LGHDT and CDR2 YNNKEL (reference sequence). The germline V and J ends were trimmed by 2 bases and 1 base, with 8 bases remaining between them. The CDR3 is 14 amino acids. The CDR3 loop reads CASSQNRGNTEAFF. CDR3 DNA sequence: TGTGCCAGCAGCCAAAATCGCGGGAACACTGAAGCTTTCTTT.

V usage is TRBV27 and J usage is TRBJ2-1; possibly TRBD2 for D (7 bases). The germline V gene encodes CDR1 MNHEY and CDR2 SMNVEV (reference sequence). Between the trimmed V and J ends, which lost 7 bases and 5 bases, there was a span of 18 bases. The CDR3 consists of 15 residues. CDR3 bases: TGTGCCAGCACCGTAGGGGGGGCTGGGGACAATGAGCAGTTCTTC. Its protein is CASTVGGAGDNEQFF.

This chain connects TRBV12-5 to TRBJ2-1, with 10 nucleotides matching TRBD2. Trimming removed 2 bases from V and 2 bases from J; junction bases left unmatched: 3. The V gene's germline CDR1 is LGHNT and CDR2 FRNRAP. The CDR3 is made up of 16 amino acids. The DNA of the CDR3 is TGTGCTAGTGGTTTGCAGCTAGCGGGGGCCTACAATGAGCAGTTCTTC. It encodes CASGLQLAGAYNEQFF.

The gene calls are TRBV5-1 and TRBJ2-1; the D gene is possibly TRBD2 (5 bases). The DNA matches TRBJ2-7 better at its end, which makes the J call doubtful. CDR1 and CDR2 from the germline V gene are SGHRS and YFSETQ. The CDR3 totals 14 residues. The chain's CDR3 is CASSLPAANNEQYF. For the CDR3, the DNA is TGCGCCAGCAGCTTGCCAGCGGCCAACAATGAGCAGTACTTC.

The chain is built from TRBV12-3 or TRBV12-4 and TRBJ2-1; possibly TRBD2 for D (5 bases). CDR3 length: 17 amino acids. V lost 7 bases and J 4 bases, leaving 23 bases between the germline ends. CDR3 sequence reads: CASNPKPRGPAYNEQFF. The CDR3 DNA follows: TGTGCCAGCAACCCCAAACCCAGAGGGCCAGCATACAATGAGCAGTTCTTC.

The CDR3 sequence: CASSSTVEGRWWEQYF. The CDR3 nucleotides are TGTGCCAGCAGTTCCACGGTTGAGGGCCGTTGGTGGGAGCAGTACTTC. The chain recombines TRBV6-5 with TRBJ2-4, with D perhaps matching TRBD2 (5 bases). The CDR3 runs to 16 residues. Germline CDR1 and CDR2: MNHEY and SVGAGI. Deletions cut 4 bases from V and 13 bases from J, with 26 bases between.

This clonotype was seen a few times. This chain links TRBV11-2 with TRBJ2-3; 7 bases agree with TRBD2. With V trimmed by 1 base and J by 5 bases, 3 bases remained unmatched. The CDR3 spans 14 residues. Germline CDR1 and CDR2: SGHAT and FQNNGV. The DNA for the CDR3 is TGTGCCAGCAGCTTAGGGGCTAGCGGAGATACGCAGTATTTT. Its protein is CASSLGASGDTQYF.

The chain links TRBV5-7 to TRBJ2-2; 7 bases line up with TRBD2. TRBV5-7 is an open reading frame, and its role is uncertain. This CDR3 has 15 amino acids. V lost 2 bases to trimming and J lost 4 bases; unmatched junction nucleotides: 5. The CDR3 DNA reads TGTGCCAGCAGCTTCGTTCCGGGGGGCACCGGGGAGCTGTTTTTT. This encodes CASSFVPGGTGELFF.

This clonotype was seen only once. V and J are TRBV7-2 and TRBJ1-5; D unclear. This CDR3 is 14 amino acids long. V was cut by 0 bases and J by 7 bases, with 10 bases left in between. Germline V lookup: CDR1 SGHTA, CDR2 FQGNSA. The CDR3 reads CASSLARGPQPQHF. Here the CDR3 DNA reads TGTGCCAGCAGCTTAGCGCGAGGTCCACAGCCCCAGCATTTT.

The chain is built from TRBV11-2 and TRBJ2-5; TRBD2 matches at 8 bases. Germline lookup yields CDR1 SGHAT and CDR2 FQNNGV. The J segment lost 2 bases and the V segment lost 5 bases, leaving 7 bases of the junction unmatched. The CDR3 is 15 amino acids. The CDR3 reads CASSPRAGGQETQYF. In DNA form, the CDR3 reads TGTGCCAGCAGCCCACGGGCGGGGGGACAAGAGACCCAGTACTTC.

This chain joins TRBV2 and TRBJ1-1, with D maybe TRBD1 (6 bases). Germline V CDR1 and CDR2: SNHLY, FYNNEI. The CDR3 consists of 12 residues. V lost 2 bases and J lost 10, with 11 bases in between. CDR3 residues: CASSEWRGVAFF. CDR3 coding DNA: TGTGCCAGCAGTGAATGGAGGGGGGTAGCTTTCTTT.

The V gene is TRBV30, the J gene TRBJ1-4; no firm D call. The CDR3 is made up of 13 amino acids. Germline values: CDR1 GTSNPN, CDR2 SVGIG (reference sequence). V was shortened by 3 bases and J by 7 bases, with 12 bases between the two germline ends. The CDR3: CAWSLGKGEKLFF. Written as DNA, the CDR3 is TGTGCCTGGAGCCTTGGGAAGGGTGAAAAACTGTTTTTT.

This clonotype has more than one count but fewer than ten. The chain is built from TRBV12-3 or TRBV12-4 and TRBJ2-1; D possibly corresponds to TRBD2 (6 bases). V shed 4 bases and J shed 5 bases, with 12 bases lying between them. This CDR3 has 14 residues. In DNA, the CDR3 is TGTGCCAGCAGTTCCCTCGGGGAGGACAATGAGCAGTTCTTC. Translating it yields CASSSLGEDNEQFF.

This clonotype was counted a few times. The chain uses TRBV4-1 and TRBJ2-1; D is unclear. CDR3 length: 12 residues. Germline V gives CDR1 MGHRA, CDR2 YSYEKL. V lost 3 bases, J lost 4 bases, and 4 bases lay in between. The CDR3, as DNA: TGCGCCAGCAGCCATCGATACAATGAGCAGTTCTTC. Amino acids: CASSHRYNEQFF.